These 32 T cell receptor beta chains originate from one sample sequenced in a study of technical replicates of blood from a handful of donors. The table came from immunoSEQ multiplex PCR; TCRdb's copy has only in-frame clones and leaves some out. The repertoire holds 65,000 to 85,000 clones, with just over 95% as singletons. The sample was T cells isolated from PBMCs. All receptors come from a human donor in good health.

The V and J genes are TRBV10-2 and TRBJ1-1; D gene unclear. Germline CDR1 is WSHSY and CDR2 is SAAADI. This CDR3 contains 14 residues. V lost 0 bases and J lost 6, with 11 bases in between. The CDR3 region has the DNA TGCGCCAGCAGTGAGTCCTTGGGAGGTGCTGAAGCTTTCTTT. The encoded protein is CASSESLGGAEAFF.

The rearrangement uses TRBV29-1 and TRBJ2-3, with a tentative D call TRBD2 (5 bases). Germline CDR1 is SQVTM and CDR2 is ANQGSEA. The germline V and J ends were trimmed by 8 bases and 0 bases, with 18 bases remaining between them. This CDR3 is built from 15 residues. The CDR3 sequence is CSFHGRGVSTDTQYF. The CDR3, as DNA: TGCAGCTTCCATGGTCGGGGAGTGAGCACAGATACGCAGTATTTT.

V usage is TRBV2 and J usage is TRBJ1-4; D gene uncertain. Germline V lookup: CDR1 SNHLY, CDR2 FYNNEI. V was clipped by 4 bases and J by 0 bases, with 15 bases between them. This CDR3 region has 17 residues. Here the CDR3 reads CASSVEGGVPTNEKLFF. The CDR3 nucleotides are TGTGCCAGCAGTGTCGAGGGTGGGGTCCCAACTAATGAAAAACTGTTTTTT.

The chain employs TRBV18 and TRBJ1-5, with 9 positions matching TRBD1. Trimming removed 5 bases from V and 4 bases from J; junction bases left unmatched: 12. Germline-derived CDR1 and CDR2 are KGHSH and LQKENI. This CDR3 contains 17 residues. Here the CDR3 DNA reads TGTGCCAGCTCAGTATCTGCCCCGGGACAGGGAAATCAGCCCCAGCATTTT. It translates to CASSVSAPGQGNQPQHF. Based on the CDR3 plus reference TRBV18 and TRBJ1-5, the full variable domain is NAGVMQNPRHLVRRRGQEARLRCSPMKGHSHVYWYRQLPEEGLKFMVYLQKENIIDESGMPKERFSAEFPKEGPSILRIQQVVRGDSAAYFCASSVSAPGQGNQPQHFGDGTRLSIL.

The chain combines TRBV2 with TRBJ1-1, with 8 bases matching TRBD1. V was clipped by 6 bases and J by 3 bases; unmatched bases: 12. Germline-derived CDR1 and CDR2 are SNHLY and FYNNEI. The CDR3 runs to 16 residues. In DNA, the CDR3 is TGTGCCAGCAGAAATCAGGCAGGGGGCCTCTACACTGAAGCTTTCTTT. Its translation: CASRNQAGGLYTEAFF.

This rearrangement joins TRBV7-9 to TRBJ2-6; TRBD1 matches 9 bases. The length of the CDR3 is 18 residues. CDR1 and CDR2 from the germline V gene are SEHNR and FQNEAQ (reference sequence). With 11 bases clipped from V and 0 bases from J, the junction kept 14 bases outside the gene matches. CDR3 bases: TGTGCCGCCGGGCTCGGGACAGGGAAATTCTCTGGGGCCAACGTCCTGACTTTC. This gives the protein CAAGLGTGKFSGANVLTF.

J is TRBJ1-1 and V is TRBV6-1; D gene ambiguous. Germline CDR1 reads MNHNS; CDR2 reads SASEGT. Trimming left V 2 bases short and J 5 bases short, with 9 bases between. This CDR3 has 13 amino acids. The DNA for the CDR3 is TGTGCCAGCAGTGAACCAGATTTGACTGAAGCTTTCTTT. Amino acids: CASSEPDLTEAFF.

The chain is built from TRBV27 and TRBJ2-3, with a weak D call TRBD2 (6 bases). Per germline, CDR1 MNHEY and CDR2 SMNVEV (reference sequence). The V end lost 5 bases, the J end lost 4 bases, and 16 bases lay between the germline ends. This CDR3 comprises 15 residues. The CDR3 here is CASSGLVGGSDTQYF. The DNA of the CDR3 is TGTGCCAGCAGTGGTCTTGTGGGGGGTTCAGATACGCAGTATTTT.

The chain has TRBV10-3 and TRBJ2-7; 10 bases are shared with TRBD1. V trimming: 7 bases; J trimming: 6 bases; junction bases outside the gene matches: 9. There are 14 residues in the CDR3. The V gene's germline CDR1 is ENHRY and CDR2 SYGVKD. In nucleotides, the CDR3 is TGTGCCATCAAAGAGAGGGACAGGGGAACCGAGCAGTACTTC. This sequence encodes CAIKERDRGTEQYF.

The chain is built from TRBV10-3 and TRBJ2-5, with D possibly matching TRBD2 (5 bases). CDR1 and CDR2 (germline): ENHRY, SYGVKD. Between the trimmed V and J ends, which lost 6 bases and 3 bases, there was a span of 14 bases. The CDR3 runs to 14 residues. DNA of the CDR3: TGTGCCATCAGCCGAGATAGCGCCGAAGAGACCCAGTACTTC. The encoded protein is CAISRDSAEETQYF.

The V call is TRBV6-4, the J call TRBJ1-5, with TRBD1 identical over 11 bases. Trimming took 5 bases from V and 2 from J; bases not matched to a gene: 14. This CDR3 region has 19 residues. CDR1 is MRHNA and CDR2 is SNTAGT in the germline V gene. CDR3 nucleotides: TGTGCCAGCAGTTCTGGACAGGGGGCGATATATATTGGCAATCAGCCCCAGCATTTT. Encoded protein: CASSSGQGAIYIGNQPQHF.

This chain joins TRBV5-1 and TRBJ2-3, with 7 nucleotides matching TRBD1. The V gene end was trimmed by 3 bases and the J gene end by 3 bases; junction bases not matched to a gene: 7. The germline gives CDR1 SGHRS, CDR2 YFSETQ. This CDR3 is built from 15 residues. CDR3 nucleotide sequence: TGCGCCAGCAGCTCCGAGGACAGGATTACAGATACGCAGTATTTT. The encoded protein is CASSSEDRITDTQYF. The variable domain in full, completed from reference TRBV5-1 and TRBJ2-3, reads KAGVTQTPRYLIKTRGQQVTLSCSPISGHRSVSWYQQTPGQGLQFLFEYFSETQRNKGNFPGRFSGRQFSNSRSEMNVSTLELGDSALYLCASSSEDRITDTQYFGPGTRLTVL.

This sequence joins TRBV7-9 and TRBJ2-1; 7 positions match TRBD2. The CDR3 consists of 15 residues. After removal of 10 bases from V and 5 bases from J, the junction contained 14 bases not matched to a gene. Germline CDR1 and CDR2: SEHNR and FQNEAQ (reference sequence). CDR3 loop: CATPPGRGPNNEQFF. CDR3 DNA: TGTGCCACCCCGCCGGGGAGGGGTCCCAACAATGAGCAGTTCTTC.

This clone has just one count. The chain links TRBV10-3 to TRBJ1-5, with D tentatively TRBD1 (5 bases). Trimming left V 6 bases short and J 6 bases short, with 9 bases between. Germline CDR1 is ENHRY and CDR2 is SYGVKD. This CDR3 has 12 residues. The chain's CDR3 is CAISAQGQPQHF. The CDR3 nucleotides read TGTGCCATCAGCGCCCAGGGTCAGCCCCAGCATTTT.

This clone was detected only once. The V and J genes are TRBV5-1 and TRBJ1-3, with 11 bases lining up with TRBD1. With 4 bases clipped from V and 2 bases from J, the junction kept 5 bases outside the gene matches. This CDR3 is built from 16 residues. Germline lookup yields CDR1 SGHRS and CDR2 YFSETQ. The CDR3 DNA sequence: TGCGCCAGCAGCCTTCCGGGACAGGGGGCTGGAAACACCATATATTTT. It translates to CASSLPGQGAGNTIYF.

Regarding this clone: At one of its ends the junction is not consistent with the germline gene, which may arise from a read error. J is TRBJ2-5 and V is TRBV7-7; 11 bases are a match to TRBD2. This CDR3 is built from 16 residues. Germline values: CDR1 SSHAT, CDR2 FNYEAQ (reference sequence). The CDR3 nucleotides read TGTGCTAGCAGCTCCTCAATAGCGGGGGGGAAGGAGACCCAGTACTTC. It encodes CASSSSIAGGKETQYF.

The rearrangement links TRBV4-1 to TRBJ2-7; D gene uncertain. Trimming took off 1 base at V and 0 bases at J, with 10 bases between the two ends. This CDR3 region has 15 residues. The V gene's germline CDR1 is MGHRA and CDR2 YSYEKL. The CDR3 coding sequence is TGCGCCAGCAGCCAAGCGCTGCTGCGCTCCTACGAGCAGTACTTC. It specifies CASSQALLRSYEQYF.

The rearrangement links TRBV9 to TRBJ2-3; D is unresolved. Looked up from germline, CDR1 is SGDLS and CDR2 is YYNGEE. Deletions cut 4 bases from V and 6 bases from J, with 9 bases between. This CDR3 contains 12 residues. The CDR3 sequence is CASSTDGDTQYF. CDR3 nucleotides: TGTGCCAGCAGCACAGATGGGGATACGCAGTATTTT.

CDR3: CASSLVKQENYEQYF. For the CDR3, the DNA is TGTGCCAGCAGCTTGGTAAAGCAGGAAAACTACGAGCAGTACTTC. The chain recombines TRBV5-6 with TRBJ2-7; D uncertain. This CDR3 has 15 residues. Trimming took off 0 bases at V and 3 bases at J, with 13 bases between the two ends. Germline CDR1 is SGHDT and CDR2 is YYEEEE.

The gene calls are TRBV4-1 and TRBJ1-1; the D is unclear. In germline, CDR1 is MGHRA, CDR2 YSYEKL. Trimming took 1 base from V and 3 from J, leaving 12 bases between them. The CDR3 spans 15 residues. CDR3: CASSQVAGDDTEAFF. Here the CDR3 DNA reads TGCGCCAGCAGCCAAGTGGCGGGAGATGACACTGAAGCTTTCTTT.

This chain uses TRBV5-1 with TRBJ2-7; D is possibly TRBD2 (6 bases). Trimming removed 4 bases at V and 3 bases at J, with 8 bases between. Germline lookup yields CDR1 SGHRS and CDR2 YFSETQ. This CDR3 region has 12 residues. Written as DNA, the CDR3 is TGCGCCAGCAGCGCGGACTACTACGAGCAGTACTTC. Translation: CASSADYYEQYF. The full variable domain, with the rest looked up from reference TRBV5-1 and TRBJ2-7, is KAGVTQTPRYLIKTRGQQVTLSCSPISGHRSVSWYQQTPGQGLQFLFEYFSETQRNKGNFPGRFSGRQFSNSRSEMNVSTLELGDSALYLCASSADYYEQYFGPGTRLTVT.

This chain connects TRBV6-5 to TRBJ1-2; TRBD1 might be the D (5 bases). Germline CDR1 and CDR2: MNHEY and SVGAGI. The CDR3 runs 14 residues. V shed 6 bases and J shed 0 bases, with 11 bases lying between them. CDR3 sequence (DNA): TGTGCCAGCAGCCCAGGGTATTCTAACTATGGCTACACCTTC. Amino acids: CASSPGYSNYGYTF.

The chain joins TRBV29-1 to TRBJ2-3, with D uncertain. Trimming shortened V by 6 bases and J by 3 bases, and 10 bases separated the two germline ends. The CDR3 totals 12 residues. Germline CDR1 and CDR2: SQVTM and ANQGSEA. The CDR3 is CSVELSTDTQYF. CDR3 sequence (DNA): TGCAGCGTGGAACTTTCGACAGATACGCAGTATTTT.

The chain employs TRBV2 and TRBJ2-1, with TRBD1 matching over 9 bases. The CDR3 sequence is 15 residues long. CDR1 is SNHLY and CDR2 is FYNNEI in the germline V gene. J gave up 7 bases and V 2 bases, and 6 bases lay outside the gene matches. CDR3 DNA sequence: TGTGCCAGCAGTGAATACAGGGGGCAGGTGAATGAGCAGTTCTTC. It is translated as CASSEYRGQVNEQFF.

V is TRBV28 and J is TRBJ2-7; a weak D match, TRBD2 (5 bases). Trimming removed 1 base from V and 4 bases from J, with 14 bases in between. Germline-derived CDR1 and CDR2 are MDHEN and SYDVKM. The CDR3 has 15 residues. The CDR3 protein is CASSLSLGSGYEQYF. The CDR3, as DNA: TGTGCCAGCAGTTTATCTTTGGGGAGTGGATACGAGCAGTACTTC.

The chain joins TRBV10-3 to TRBJ2-1, with TRBD2 matching over 8 bases. CDR3 length: 14 residues. V trimming: 2 bases; J trimming: 6 bases; junction bases outside the gene matches: 3. Germline V gene lookup returns CDR1 ENHRY and CDR2 SYGVKD. The CDR3 nucleotides read TGTGCCATCAGTGAGCCCGGGGGGGTCAATGAGCAGTTCTTC. Translating it yields CAISEPGGVNEQFF.

The J gene is TRBJ2-7, the V gene TRBV21-1; the table gives TRBD2 as D, unverified against the DNA. TRBV21-1 is assigned pseudogene status. This CDR3 has 17 residues. The CDR3 region has the DNA TGTGCCAGCAGCAAAGAAAAGAGACTAGCGGCCTCCTACGAGCAGTACTTC. Translating gives CASSKEKRLAASYEQYF.

The rearrangement uses TRBV27 and TRBJ1-4, with TRBD1 as a possible D gene (6 bases). The CDR3 loop spans 17 amino acids. From germline, CDR1 is MNHEY and CDR2 SMNVEV (reference sequence). Trimming took off 5 bases at V and 8 bases at J, with 24 bases between the two ends. This chain's CDR3 is CASSAYSDRRLREKLFF. In DNA form, the CDR3 reads TGTGCCAGCAGTGCATATTCCGACAGGCGGCTTCGAGAAAAACTGTTTTTT.

V usage is TRBV9 and J usage is TRBJ1-1; 7 positions agree with TRBD1. The CDR3 sequence is 15 residues long. Germline trimming cut 3 bases from V and 1 base from J; bases unmatched to any gene: 6. From germline, CDR1 is SGDLS and CDR2 YYNGEE. This chain's CDR3 is CASSGGGRGNTEAFF. The CDR3 bases are TGTGCCAGCAGCGGAGGGGGCCGGGGGAACACTGAAGCTTTCTTT.

The rearrangement joins TRBV18 to TRBJ1-2; D gene ambiguous. The CDR3 extends over 12 amino acids. V dropped 3 bases and J dropped 0 bases, with 2 bases sitting between them. Germline V gives CDR1 KGHSH, CDR2 LQKENI. This CDR3 reads CASSPSNYGYTF. The CDR3 coding sequence is TGTGCCAGCTCACCCTCTAACTATGGCTACACCTTC.

This clone was seen once. This chain joins TRBV4-2 and TRBJ2-3; no definite D call. V was cut by 0 bases and J by 3 bases, with 7 bases left in between. This CDR3 has 14 residues. Germline V gives CDR1 LGHNA, CDR2 YNFKEQ. The CDR3 region has the DNA TGTGCCAGCAGCCAAGAGACAACGACAGATACGCAGTATTTT. Protein sequence: CASSQETTTDTQYF.

The chain couples TRBV5-1 to TRBJ2-7, with D maybe TRBD2 (7 bases). V dropped 2 bases and J dropped 3 bases, with 15 bases sitting between them. From germline, CDR1 is SGHRS and CDR2 YFSETQ. CDR3 length equals 15 residues. CDR3 sequence reads: CASSFGGGQVYEQYF. CDR3 DNA: TGCGCCAGCAGCTTCGGCGGGGGCCAAGTCTACGAGCAGTACTTC.